One and the same sample provided the 10 T cell receptor beta chains below, sequenced in a study of beta chain features in type 1 diabetes. Expressed TCRB transcripts were sequenced after all isolated RNA was converted to cDNA. Method: immunoSEQ multiplex PCR; TCRdb's copy keeps in-frame clones and lacks some. The table shows roughly 41,000 clones, with about half occurring only once. Sequencing was carried out using central memory CD4+ T cells from blood. These receptors originate from a woman between 18 and 30 years old in good health.

The genes are TRBV18 and TRBJ1-5, with 7 bases matching TRBD1. V was pared by 3 bases and J by 2 bases, with 7 bases of the junction left unmatched. The CDR3 spans 16 residues. CDR1 and CDR2 (germline): KGHSH, LQKENI. DNA of the CDR3: TGTGCCAGCTCACCCACGGGGGACAGAGGCAATCAGCCCCAGCATTTT. Protein sequence: CASSPTGDRGNQPQHF.

This chain connects TRBV30 to TRBJ1-2; 8 nucleotides line up with TRBD1. Germline loops: CDR1 GTSNPN, CDR2 SVGIG (reference sequence). CDR3 length: 13 amino acids. The ends lost 7 bases at V and 4 bases at J; junction bases unmatched: 8. CDR3: CASRTGLGYGYTF. The CDR3 DNA is TGTGCCTCCCGGACAGGGCTCGGCTATGGCTACACCTTC.

In its sample, this clone was seen a few times. V usage is TRBV7-9 and J usage is TRBJ1-2; D is perhaps TRBD1 (6 bases). Germline lookup yields CDR1 SEHNR and CDR2 FQNEAQ (reference sequence). V was pared by 1 base and J by 4 bases, with 10 bases between. The CDR3 extends over 14 amino acids. CDR3 in amino acids: CASSLGGDTYGYTF. In DNA, the CDR3 is TGTGCCAGCAGCTTAGGTGGGGACACCTATGGCTACACCTTC.

The V call is TRBV6-1, the J call TRBJ2-5; 7 positions match TRBD2. The CDR3 runs to 14 residues. The germline V gene has CDR1 MNHNS and CDR2 SASEGT. V lost 2 bases and J lost 3; bases outside the gene matches: 3. DNA for the CDR3: TGTGCCAGCAGTGAAAGTACTAGCGAAGAGACCCAGTACTTC. This translates into CASSESTSEETQYF.

V and J are TRBV7-6 and TRBJ2-7; 9 positions match TRBD2. Trimming took 5 bases from V and 6 from J; bases not matched to a gene: 17. Germline V gene data show CDR1 as SGHVS and CDR2 as FNYEAQ. The length of the CDR3 is 17 residues. The CDR3 nucleotides read TGTGCCAGCAGCCTCGCTTCCCTTAGCGGGAGCCTGGGCGAGCAGTACTTC. This codes for CASSLASLSGSLGEQYF.

The chain has TRBV13 and TRBJ1-1; D uncertain. CDR3 length: 15 residues. Trimming pared 5 bases from V and 5 bases from J, leaving 18 bases between. CDR1 is PRHDT, CDR2 FYEKMQ, per germline (reference sequence). The CDR3 region has the DNA TGTGCCAGCAGCGAGAGGTCGATAATATGGACTGAAGCTTTCTTT. Protein: CASSERSIIWTEAFF.

This chain connects TRBV5-4 to TRBJ1-2; 12 bases are shared with TRBD1. Germline V gives CDR1 SGHNT, CDR2 YYREEE (reference sequence). The ends lost 4 bases at V and 8 bases at J; junction bases unmatched: 9. The CDR3 totals 15 residues. CDR3: CASSGPGQGARGYTF. The CDR3 nucleotides are TGTGCCAGCAGCGGGCCGGGACAGGGGGCGAGGGGCTACACCTTC.

This clone appeared a few times. The rearrangement uses TRBV29-1 and TRBJ1-1, with D perhaps matching TRBD1 (5 bases). Germline V gene data show CDR1 as SQVTM and CDR2 as ANQGSEA. The length of the CDR3 is 13 residues. The V and J ends lost 7 bases and 1 base respectively, with 13 bases between them. As DNA, the CDR3 is TGCAGCGCCCATACAGGACCGAACACTGAAGCTTTCTTT. As protein: CSAHTGPNTEAFF.

The CDR3 nucleotides read TGTGCCAGCAGCAAAGTTGCCAGACTTGAAGCTTTCTTT. Translated: CASSKVARLEAFF. This chain links TRBV21-1 with TRBJ1-1. TRBV21-1 constitutes a pseudogene. The CDR3 runs to 13 residues.

A few counts support this clone. At one boundary the junction diverges from the germline segment, which might be a read error. The rearrangement uses TRBV4-1 and TRBJ1-4; the match to TRBD1 covers 10 bases. The CDR3 runs to 15 residues. CDR1 is MGHRA and CDR2 is YSYEKL in the germline V gene. DNA for the CDR3: TGCGCCAGCAGACAAGTCGGGACAGGGGATGAAAAACTGTTTTTT. Residues: CASRQVGTGDEKLFF.